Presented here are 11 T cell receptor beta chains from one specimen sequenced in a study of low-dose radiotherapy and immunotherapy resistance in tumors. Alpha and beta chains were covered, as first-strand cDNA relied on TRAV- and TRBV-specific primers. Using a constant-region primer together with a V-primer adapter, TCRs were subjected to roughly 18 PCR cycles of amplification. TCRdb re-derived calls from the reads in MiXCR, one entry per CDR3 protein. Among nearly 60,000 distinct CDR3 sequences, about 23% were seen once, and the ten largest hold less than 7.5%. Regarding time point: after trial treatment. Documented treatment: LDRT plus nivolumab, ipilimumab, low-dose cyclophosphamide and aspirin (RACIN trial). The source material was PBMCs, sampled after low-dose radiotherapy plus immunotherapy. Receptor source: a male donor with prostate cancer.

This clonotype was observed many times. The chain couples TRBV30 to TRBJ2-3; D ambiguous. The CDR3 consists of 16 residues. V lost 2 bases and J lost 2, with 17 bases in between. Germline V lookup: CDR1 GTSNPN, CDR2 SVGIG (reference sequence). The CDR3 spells CAWSPTQIQNTDTQYF. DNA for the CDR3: TGTGCCTGGAGTCCCACCCAAATCCAGAACACAGATACGCAGTATTTT.

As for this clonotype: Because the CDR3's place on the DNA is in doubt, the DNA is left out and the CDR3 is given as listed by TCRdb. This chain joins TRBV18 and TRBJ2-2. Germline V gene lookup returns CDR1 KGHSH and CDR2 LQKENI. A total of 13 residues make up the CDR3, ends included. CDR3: CASSENTGELFFF.

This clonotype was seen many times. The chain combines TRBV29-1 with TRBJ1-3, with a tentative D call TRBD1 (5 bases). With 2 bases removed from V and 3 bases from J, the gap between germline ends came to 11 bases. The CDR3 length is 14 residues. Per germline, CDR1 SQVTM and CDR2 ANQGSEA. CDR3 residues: CSVESGAFGNTIYF. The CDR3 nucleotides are TGCAGCGTTGAATCCGGGGCTTTTGGAAACACCATATATTTT. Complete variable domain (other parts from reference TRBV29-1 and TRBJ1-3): SAVISQKPSRDICQRGTSLTIQCQVDSQVTMMFWYRQQPGQSLTLIATANQGSEATYESGFVIDKFPISRPNLTFSTLTVSNMSPEDSSIYLCSVESGAFGNTIYFGEGSWLTVV.

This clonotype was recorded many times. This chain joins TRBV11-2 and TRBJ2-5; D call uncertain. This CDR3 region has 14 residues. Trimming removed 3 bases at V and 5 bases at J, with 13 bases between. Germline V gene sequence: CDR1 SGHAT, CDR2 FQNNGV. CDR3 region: CASSFLTSGETQYF. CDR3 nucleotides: TGTGCCAGCAGCTTTCTCACATCTGGGGAGACCCAGTACTTC.

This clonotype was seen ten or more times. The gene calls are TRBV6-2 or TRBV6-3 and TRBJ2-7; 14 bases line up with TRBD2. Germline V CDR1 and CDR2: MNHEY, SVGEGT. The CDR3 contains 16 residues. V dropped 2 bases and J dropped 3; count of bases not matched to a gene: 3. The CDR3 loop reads CASSYGTSGRDYEQYF. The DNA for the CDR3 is TGTGCCAGCAGTTACGGGACTAGCGGGAGAGACTACGAGCAGTACTTC.

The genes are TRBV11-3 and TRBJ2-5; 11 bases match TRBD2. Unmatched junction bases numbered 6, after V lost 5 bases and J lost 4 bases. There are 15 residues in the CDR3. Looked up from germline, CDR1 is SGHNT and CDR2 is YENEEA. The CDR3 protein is CASSKRLAGRETQYF. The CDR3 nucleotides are TGTGCCAGCAGCAAGCGACTAGCGGGACGAGAGACCCAGTACTTC.

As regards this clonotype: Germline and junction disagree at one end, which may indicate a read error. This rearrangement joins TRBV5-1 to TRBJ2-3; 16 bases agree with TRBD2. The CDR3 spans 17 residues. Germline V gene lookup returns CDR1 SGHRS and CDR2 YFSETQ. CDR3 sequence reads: CASSWGLAGGPPDTQYF. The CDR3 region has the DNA TGTGCCAGCAGCTGGGGACTAGCGGGGGGGCCACCAGATACGCAGTATTTT.

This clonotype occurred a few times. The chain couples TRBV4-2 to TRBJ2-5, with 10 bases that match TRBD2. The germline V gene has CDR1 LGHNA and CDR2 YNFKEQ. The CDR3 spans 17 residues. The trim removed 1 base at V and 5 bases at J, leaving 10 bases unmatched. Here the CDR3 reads CASSQVPAGGPGETQYF. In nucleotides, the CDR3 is TGTGCCAGCAGCCAAGTTCCAGCGGGAGGGCCTGGGGAGACCCAGTACTTC.

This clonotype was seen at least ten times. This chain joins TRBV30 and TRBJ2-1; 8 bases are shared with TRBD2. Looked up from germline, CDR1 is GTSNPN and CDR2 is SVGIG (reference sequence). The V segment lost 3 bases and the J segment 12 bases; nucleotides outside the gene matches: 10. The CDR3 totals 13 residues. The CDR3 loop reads CAWSEAGAQGQFF. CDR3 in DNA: TGTGCCTGGAGCGAAGCGGGAGCACAAGGGCAGTTCTTC.

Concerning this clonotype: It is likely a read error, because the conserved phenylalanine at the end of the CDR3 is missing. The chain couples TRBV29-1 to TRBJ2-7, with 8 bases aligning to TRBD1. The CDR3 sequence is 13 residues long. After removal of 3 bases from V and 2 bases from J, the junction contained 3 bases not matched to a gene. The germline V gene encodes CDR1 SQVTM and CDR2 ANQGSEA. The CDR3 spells CSVDGQGAYEQYL. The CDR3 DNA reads TGCAGCGTTGACGGACAGGGAGCCTACGAGCAGTACTTA.

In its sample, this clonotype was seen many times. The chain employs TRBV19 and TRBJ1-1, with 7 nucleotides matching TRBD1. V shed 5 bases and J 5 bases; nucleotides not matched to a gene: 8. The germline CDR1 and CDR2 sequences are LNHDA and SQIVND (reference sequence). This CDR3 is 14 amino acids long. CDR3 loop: CASSADRVGTEAFF. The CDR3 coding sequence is TGTGCCAGTAGTGCTGACAGGGTTGGAACTGAAGCTTTCTTT.